These T cell receptor beta chains were read from a single sample in a study of T cells after yellow fever vaccination. One entry per CDR3 protein results from TCRdb running MiXCR on the 5' RACE reads. The sample records 300,000 or so distinct CDR3 sequences, about 6.9% being singletons. The specimen was PBMCs, collected more than 35 days after the first yellow fever vaccination. The source is a man younger than 35 who received the YFV17D yellow fever vaccine. The CDR3 runs from the conserved cysteine through the conserved F or W. D genes are given only for firm matches. Rows may omit the clone size; those that give it use once, few, many or a size class.

size	V	J	D	DNA	CDR3
few	TRBV7-8	TRBJ1-1	NA	TGTGCCAGCAGCTTAGGGCGTAGATCGAACACTGAAGCTTTCTTT	CASSLGRRSNTEAFF
many	TRBV4-3	TRBJ2-3	TRBD2	TGCGCCAGCAGCCAAGGCATAGCGGGGGACCTCACAGATACGCAGTATTTT	CASSQGIAGDLTDTQYF
many	TRBV5-1	TRBJ2-1	NA	TGCGCCAGCAGCGTGCAGGGAAATGAGCAGTTCTTC	CASSVQGNEQFF
few	TRBV25-1	TRBJ1-3	NA	TGTGCCAGCAGTAGCAGTAGACAGCTCTCTGGAAACACCATATATTTT	CASSSSRQLSGNTIYF
NA	TRBV15	TRBJ2-1	NA	TGTGCCACCAGCCGGTGGGCAGGGGATGAGCAGTTCTTC	CATSRWAGDEQFF
NA	TRBV6-5	TRBJ1-6	NA	TGTGCCAGCAGTTATTCCAGTAATTCACCCCTCCACTTT	CASSYSSNSPLHF
NA	TRBV19	TRBJ2-2	NA	TGTGCCAGTAGTCAGGGACTTCCGAACACCGGGGAGCTGTTTTTT	CASSQGLPNTGELFF
many	TRBV4-3	TRBJ2-1	NA	TGCGCCAGCAGCCCTGGGACGGCTTCCTACAATGAGCAGTTCTTC	CASSPGTASYNEQFF
many	TRBV4-3	TRBJ1-6	NA	TGCGCCAGCAGCCAAGATGCGGCAGGGCGACCCCTCCACTTT	CASSQDAAGRPLHF
many	TRBV12-3/TRBV12-4	TRBJ2-2	NA	TGTGCCAGCAGTTTACCAGGGATCGGGGAGCTGTTTTTT	CASSLPGIGELFF
NA	TRBV20-1	TRBJ1-2	NA	TGCAGTTGGGGACGTGGGGAGGGCTACACCTTC	CSWGRGEGYTF
NA	TRBV6-2/TRBV6-3	TRBJ1-6	NA	TGTGCCAGCAGTACCGAAGACAGGAGGAGGGAGATTGATTCACCCCTCCACTTT	CASSTEDRRREIDSPLHF
NA	TRBV2	TRBJ2-2	NA	TGTGCCAGCACCCTTTCCGGGGAGCTGTTTTTT	CASTLSGELFF
few	TRBV5-1	TRBJ2-5	NA	TGCGCCAGCAGCTTGGCCTACACTGCAGGGACCCAGTACTTC	CASSLAYTAGTQYF
many	TRBV7-2	TRBJ2-1	TRBD2	TGTGCCAGCAGCCCCTATACCGGACTAGCCGATGAGCAGTTCTTC	CASSPYTGLADEQFF
many	TRBV12-3/TRBV12-4	TRBJ2-7	NA	TGTGCCAGCAGTTCGGGTCGGAGCTCCTACGAGCAGTACTTC	CASSSGRSSYEQYF
NA	TRBV18	TRBJ1-4	TRBD1	TGTGCCAGCTCACCAAAGGGGGACAGACCGAATGAAAAACTGTTTTTT	CASSPKGDRPNEKLFF
once	TRBV28	TRBJ2-2	TRBD1	TGTGGGACTGGGACAGGGGGCAACACCGGGGAGCTGTTTTTT	CGTGTGGNTGELFF
few	TRBV29-1	TRBJ2-2	NA	TGCAGCGGCAACAGGGATGACACCGGGGAGCTGTTTTTT	CSGNRDDTGELFF
NA	TRBV7-3	TRBJ2-1	NA	TGTGCCAGCAGCTTAAGTTTGCGGGGTCCGAGCTCCTACAATGAGCAGTTCTTC	CASSLSLRGPSSYNEQFF
few	TRBV27	TRBJ2-1	NA	TGTGCCAGCAGTTCCCGGGTAGCACAGCAGTTCTTC	CASSSRVAQQFF
few	TRBV20-1	TRBJ1-5	NA	TGCAGTGCTAGAATTCCCAGGGATCACTCCCAGCATTTT	CSARIPRDHSQHF
NA	TRBV7-2	TRBJ2-1	TRBD2	TGTGCCAGCAGCTTAGAGACTAGCGGGGCCTGGAATGAGCAGTTCTTC	CASSLETSGAWNEQFF
NA	TRBV20-1	TRBJ2-3	TRBD1	TGCAGTGCTAGAGGCGTTGGGACAGGCAGCACAGATACGCAGTATTTT	CSARGVGTGSTDTQYF
NA	TRBV29-1	TRBJ1-1	NA	TGCAGCGGGACAGACAACACTGAAGCTTTCTTT	CSGTDNTEAFF
many	TRBV25-1	TRBJ2-5	TRBD1	TGTGCCAGCAGGGACAGGGGGTACCAAGAGACCCAGTACTTC	CASRDRGYQETQYF
few	TRBV27	TRBJ2-6	NA	TGTGCCAGCACCCCGTCTTTTGACGGGGCCAACGTCCTGACTTTC	CASTPSFDGANVLTF
many	TRBV2	TRBJ2-7	TRBD1	TGTGCCAGTGAGGGGACAGCCTCCTACGAGCAGTACTTC	CASEGTASYEQYF
few	TRBV15	TRBJ1-1	NA	TGTGCCACCAGCAGCCCCCAGGGTACGGCTGAAGCTTTCTTT	CATSSPQGTAEAFF
few	TRBV6-2/TRBV6-3	TRBJ2-7	TRBD2	TGTGCCACCTCCGGGGGGGCCGTTTACGAGCAGTACTTC	CATSGGAVYEQYF
few	TRBV7-2	TRBJ2-3	NA	TGTGCCAGCAGCTTAACCGGGGGGCGAGGAGATACGCAGTATTTT	CASSLTGGRGDTQYF
NA	TRBV20-1	TRBJ2-1	TRBD1	TGCAGTGCTAGAGGGGGGTATACAGGGGCCTACAATGAGCAGTTCTTC	CSARGGYTGAYNEQFF
NA	TRBV6-5	TRBJ2-5	NA	TGTGCCAGCAGTTACTCGACGAGAGGTCAGGAGACCCAGTACTTC	CASSYSTRGQETQYF
few	TRBV20-1	TRBJ2-1	TRBD2	TGCAGCGCGGGGGGCGGCGTTAATGAGCAGTTCTTC	CSAGGGVNEQFF
many	TRBV6-2/TRBV6-3	TRBJ2-3	NA	TGTGCCAGCATGTCCGGGGGCACAGATACGCAGTATTTT	CASMSGGTDTQYF
NA	TRBV11-2	TRBJ1-2	NA	TGTGCCAGCAGCTCCGACACCTATGGCTACACCTTC	CASSSDTYGYTF
few	TRBV25-1	TRBJ1-2	NA	TGTGCCAGCAGTGAATTGGGGCAGGTGTATGGCTACACCTTC	CASSELGQVYGYTF
many	TRBV7-8	TRBJ2-6	NA	TGTGCCAGCAGCCGTAGGTTGCCGGTCGGGGACTCTGGGGCCAACGTCCTGACTTTC	CASSRRLPVGDSGANVLTF
NA	TRBV13	TRBJ1-5	NA	TGTGCCAGCAGCTTAGGGCTAGGTCAGCCCCAGCATTTT	CASSLGLGQPQHF
few	TRBV4-2	TRBJ1-1	NA	TGTGCCAGCAGCCACCCCCCCCCAGCTGAAGCTTTCTTT	CASSHPPPAEAFF
few	TRBV5-1	TRBJ1-2	NA	TGCGCCAGCAAAATCAGCGCCTCTGCGTTTGGCTACACCTTC	CASKISASAFGYTF
NA	TRBV18	TRBJ1-5	NA	TGTGCCAGCTCGGTGACAGCGTATAGCAATCAGCCCCAGCATTTT	CASSVTAYSNQPQHF
NA	TRBV4-3	TRBJ1-2	NA	TGCGCCAGCAGCCAAGAAAGGACACCAAACTATGGCTACACCTTC	CASSQERTPNYGYTF
few	TRBV5-1	TRBJ2-5	NA	TGCGCCAGCAGCTTGGCCCATGGCGAACAGGGAGAGACCCAGTACTTC	CASSLAHGEQGETQYF
few	TRBV5-1	TRBJ2-3	TRBD2	TGCGCCAGCGGTAAGGCTAGCGGGGAGAGGGCAGATACGCAGTATTTT	CASGKASGERADTQYF
few	TRBV20-1	TRBJ2-5	TRBD1	TGCAGCGCTCGGCAGGGGGCTTTTGAGACCCAGTACTTC	CSARQGAFETQYF
few	TRBV5-1	TRBJ2-3	NA	TGCGCCAGCAGCTTGGGAGCCGCCAGCACAGATACGCAGTATTTT	CASSLGAASTDTQYF
few	TRBV4-1	TRBJ2-5	NA	TGCGCCAGCAGCCAAGTCGTGGGAGAGACCCAGTACTTC	CASSQVVGETQYF
many	TRBV5-1	TRBJ2-2	NA	TGCGCCAGCAGCTTGGTTGGGGCGAACACCGGGGAGCTGTTTTTT	CASSLVGANTGELFF
NA	TRBV4-3	TRBJ2-7	NA	TGCGCCAGCAGCCAAGACCTCCTGGGACCAAACTACGAGCAGTACTTC	CASSQDLLGPNYEQYF
NA	TRBV6-1	TRBJ1-2	NA	TGTGCCAGCGCCGGCTGGCAGGGAGGGAATGGCTACACCTTC	CASAGWQGGNGYTF
NA	TRBV9	TRBJ1-2	TRBD1	TGTGCCAGCAGTGTTGGACAGGTTTGGAATGGCTACACCTTC	CASSVGQVWNGYTF
many	TRBV7-8	TRBJ1-1	TRBD1	TGTGCCAGCAGCTTAGCGTGGACAGGGGGTGAAGCTTTCTTT	CASSLAWTGGEAFF
few	TRBV4-1	TRBJ1-2	NA	TGCGCCAGCAGCCTCGTGCCCAGGGACGAATGGGGCTACACCTTC	CASSLVPRDEWGYTF
few	TRBV27	TRBJ2-4	TRBD1	TGTGCCAGCAGTCCATGGGTAAAGGGGGCTTACGGCAAAAACATTCAGTACTTC	CASSPWVKGAYGKNIQYF